The rows below give T cell receptor beta chains drawn from one sample of a study of cytomegalovirus exposure and HLA in healthy donors. Here immunoSEQ multiplex PCR was the method, and the copy in TCRdb shows in-frame clones only, minus some. The sample holds 110,000 to 150,000 clones, about three quarters seen once. The sample taken for sequencing was PBMCs. The receptors here all came from a male donor in good health and CMV-seronegative. Each CDR3 is given with its conserved first and last residue. D genes are given only for firm matches.

v_gene: TRBV6-5
j_gene: -
d_gene: -
len: 14
CDR3aa: CASSWTRSSYEQYF

v_gene: TRBV7-6
j_gene: TRBJ2-3
d_gene: TRBD2
len: 17
CDR3aa: CASSSKPGLASTDTQYF

v_gene: TRBV10-3
j_gene: TRBJ2-7
d_gene: -
len: 15
CDR3aa: CAISALLGGFDEQYF

v_gene: TRBV9
j_gene: TRBJ2-7
d_gene: -
len: 10
CDR3aa: CASSVVFKYF

v_gene: TRBV29-1
j_gene: TRBJ1-2
d_gene: -
len: 12
CDR3aa: CSVVEGGYGYTF

v_gene: TRBV5-1
j_gene: TRBJ2-7
d_gene: -
len: 14
CDR3aa: CASSPVEGAGEQYF

v_gene: TRBV9
j_gene: TRBJ1-5
d_gene: TRBD1
len: 14
CDR3aa: CASSVQGAGQPQHF

v_gene: TRBV25-1
j_gene: TRBJ2-7
d_gene: -
len: 13
CDR3aa: CASSRKPSYEQYF

v_gene: TRBV11-2
j_gene: TRBJ2-2
d_gene: TRBD2
len: 16
CDR3aa: CASSTGTSGGTGELFF

v_gene: TRBV10-2
j_gene: TRBJ1-1
d_gene: -
len: 14
CDR3aa: CASSEWQGITEAFF

v_gene: TRBV25-1
j_gene: TRBJ1-5
d_gene: -
len: 18
CDR3aa: CASSPGARYGGSNQPQHF

v_gene: TRBV6-1
j_gene: TRBJ2-7
d_gene: -
len: 14
CDR3aa: CASSTQRRSYEQYF

v_gene: TRBV4-2
j_gene: TRBJ2-1
d_gene: -
len: 14
CDR3aa: CASSQERRSGRGFF

v_gene: TRBV27
j_gene: TRBJ1-2
d_gene: -
len: 14
CDR3aa: CASSFIDSRYGYTF

v_gene: TRBV19
j_gene: TRBJ1-6
d_gene: TRBD1
len: 15
CDR3aa: CASKQGDSYNSPLHF

v_gene: TRBV2
j_gene: TRBJ2-6
d_gene: -
len: 15
CDR3aa: CASSEGGSGANGLTF

v_gene: TRBV5-1
j_gene: TRBJ1-5
d_gene: -
len: 15
CDR3aa: CASSLGVEAVSPQHF

v_gene: TRBV29-1
j_gene: TRBJ2-3
d_gene: -
len: 14
CDR3aa: CSVDRPQGTDTQYF

v_gene: TRBV7-8
j_gene: TRBJ1-2
d_gene: -
len: 14
CDR3aa: CASSLVVAVGGYTF

v_gene: TRBV30
j_gene: TRBJ1-2
d_gene: -
len: 12
CDR3aa: CAWPRRNYGYTF

v_gene: TRBV9
j_gene: TRBJ2-3
d_gene: TRBD2
len: 16
CDR3aa: CASSVVEAGPLGTQYF

v_gene: TRBV25-1
j_gene: TRBJ2-5
d_gene: TRBD2
len: 15
CDR3aa: CASNGLAGGQETQYF

v_gene: TRBV6-6
j_gene: TRBJ1-3
d_gene: -
len: 16
CDR3aa: CASSYPTGSSGNTIYF

v_gene: TRBV15
j_gene: TRBJ2-1
d_gene: TRBD2
len: 13
CDR3aa: CATSAGGDKKQFF

v_gene: TRBV6-1
j_gene: TRBJ2-1
d_gene: -
len: 14
CDR3aa: CASMTVYTYNEQFF

v_gene: TRBV4-1
j_gene: TRBJ2-7
d_gene: -
len: 16
CDR3aa: CASRPRLEGVKNEQYF

v_gene: TRBV9
j_gene: TRBJ2-7
d_gene: -
len: 13
CDR3aa: CASSVGASHEQYF

v_gene: TRBV6-6
j_gene: TRBJ1-2
d_gene: -
len: 13
CDR3aa: CASTPWGEGGYTF

v_gene: TRBV6-5
j_gene: TRBJ1-2
d_gene: -
len: 13
CDR3aa: CASSNAGVYGYTF

v_gene: TRBV7-9
j_gene: TRBJ2-2
d_gene: -
len: 13
CDR3aa: CASSLVRAGELFF

v_gene: TRBV19
j_gene: TRBJ2-2
d_gene: TRBD1
len: 13
CDR3aa: CASNTGETGELFF

v_gene: TRBV29-1
j_gene: TRBJ1-3
d_gene: -
len: 11
CDR3aa: CSVDWGEAIYF

v_gene: TRBV11-3
j_gene: TRBJ2-5
d_gene: -
len: 12
CDR3aa: CASSLAGEGQYF

v_gene: TRBV29-1
j_gene: TRBJ2-3
d_gene: -
len: 15
CDR3aa: CSVRRGATSTDTQYF

v_gene: TRBV28
j_gene: TRBJ2-5
d_gene: -
len: 15
CDR3aa: CASSLLQGFQETQYF

v_gene: TRBV7-9
j_gene: TRBJ2-1
d_gene: -
len: 16
CDR3aa: CASSTGGTISYNEQFF

v_gene: TRBV5-6
j_gene: TRBJ2-7
d_gene: -
len: 15
CDR3aa: CASTADGSRPYEQYF

v_gene: TRBV5-4
j_gene: TRBJ2-1
d_gene: TRBD2
len: 16
CDR3aa: CASSLTSGSSYNEQFF

v_gene: TRBV9
j_gene: TRBJ2-3
d_gene: TRBD1
len: 15
CDR3aa: CASSLGQGNTDTQYF

v_gene: TRBV29-1
j_gene: TRBJ1-2
d_gene: -
len: 12
CDR3aa: CSGSAAESGYTF

v_gene: TRBV9
j_gene: TRBJ1-1
d_gene: -
len: 17
CDR3aa: CASSVKGRATDNTEAFF

v_gene: TRBV4-2
j_gene: TRBJ2-3
d_gene: TRBD2
len: 16
CDR3aa: CASSQDGAGRLDTQYF

v_gene: TRBV5-1
j_gene: TRBJ2-5
d_gene: -
len: 15
CDR3aa: CASSPRDTLQETQYF

v_gene: TRBV18
j_gene: TRBJ1-6
d_gene: -
len: 15
CDR3aa: CASSVDRPNNSPLHF

v_gene: TRBV11-1
j_gene: TRBJ2-5
d_gene: -
len: 16
CDR3aa: CASSLGRASRRETQYF

v_gene: TRBV5-4
j_gene: TRBJ1-2
d_gene: -
len: 13
CDR3aa: CASSLEGGHGYTF

v_gene: TRBV6-4
j_gene: TRBJ1-2
d_gene: TRBD1
len: 14
CDR3aa: CASSDWDRGYGYTF

v_gene: TRBV10-3
j_gene: TRBJ2-1
d_gene: -
len: 11
CDR3aa: CAISAGNEQFF

v_gene: TRBV6-5
j_gene: TRBJ2-1
d_gene: TRBD2
len: 14
CDR3aa: CASSYRGLAVEQFF

v_gene: TRBV6-4
j_gene: TRBJ2-3
d_gene: TRBD2
len: 18
CDR3aa: CASSDSGGAEISTDTQYF

v_gene: TRBV9
j_gene: TRBJ2-1
d_gene: -
len: 13
CDR3aa: CASSVGGRLEQFF

v_gene: TRBV5-5
j_gene: TRBJ1-1
d_gene: TRBD1
len: 15
CDR3aa: CASSLQGGSVTEAFF

v_gene: TRBV19
j_gene: TRBJ2-7
d_gene: TRBD2
len: 14
CDR3aa: CASSITGGSYEQYF

v_gene: TRBV9
j_gene: TRBJ1-6
d_gene: -
len: 14
CDR3aa: CASSTLDSGSPLHF

v_gene: TRBV6-6
j_gene: TRBJ2-5
d_gene: -
len: 14
CDR3aa: CASSYFGGDETQYF

v_gene: TRBV6-1
j_gene: TRBJ1-2
d_gene: TRBD1
len: 14
CDR3aa: CASTEQGGGYGYTF

v_gene: TRBV2
j_gene: TRBJ2-3
d_gene: TRBD2
len: 22
CDR3aa: CASSRRGETPGTSGHLGDTQYF

v_gene: TRBV7-2
j_gene: TRBJ1-2
d_gene: TRBD1
len: 15
CDR3aa: CASSLEDRTNYGYTF